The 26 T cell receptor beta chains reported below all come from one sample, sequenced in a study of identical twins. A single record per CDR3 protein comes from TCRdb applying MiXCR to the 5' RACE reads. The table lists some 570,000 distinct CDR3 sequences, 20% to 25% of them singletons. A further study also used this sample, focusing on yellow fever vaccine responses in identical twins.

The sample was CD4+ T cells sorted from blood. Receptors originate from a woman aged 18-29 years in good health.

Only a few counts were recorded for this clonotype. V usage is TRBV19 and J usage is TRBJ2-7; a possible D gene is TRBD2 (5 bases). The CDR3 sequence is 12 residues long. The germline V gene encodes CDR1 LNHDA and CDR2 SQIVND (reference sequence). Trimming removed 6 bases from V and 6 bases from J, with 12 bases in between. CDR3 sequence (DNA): TGTGCCAGTAGGCCCCGGGGTGTCGAGCAGTACGTC. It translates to CASRPRGVEQYV.

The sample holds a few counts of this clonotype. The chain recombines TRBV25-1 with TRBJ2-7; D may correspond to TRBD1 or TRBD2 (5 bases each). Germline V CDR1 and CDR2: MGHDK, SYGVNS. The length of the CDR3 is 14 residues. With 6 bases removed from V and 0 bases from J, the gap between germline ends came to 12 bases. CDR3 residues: CASRTGTNSYEQYF. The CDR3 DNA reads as TGTGCCAGCAGAACCGGGACGAACTCCTACGAGCAGTACTTC.

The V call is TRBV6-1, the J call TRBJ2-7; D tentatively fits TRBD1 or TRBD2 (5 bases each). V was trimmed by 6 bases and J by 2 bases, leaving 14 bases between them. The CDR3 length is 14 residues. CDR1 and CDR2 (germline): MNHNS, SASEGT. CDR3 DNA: TGTGCCAGCAGACGGGACCTAGGCCCCTACGAGCAGTACTTC. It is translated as CASRRDLGPYEQYF.

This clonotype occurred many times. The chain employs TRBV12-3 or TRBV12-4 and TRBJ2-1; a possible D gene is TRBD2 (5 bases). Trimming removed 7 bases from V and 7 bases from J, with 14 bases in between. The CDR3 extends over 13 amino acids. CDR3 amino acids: CASNPDRGNEQFF. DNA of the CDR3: TGTGCCAGCAACCCGGACCGGGGAAATGAGCAGTTCTTC.

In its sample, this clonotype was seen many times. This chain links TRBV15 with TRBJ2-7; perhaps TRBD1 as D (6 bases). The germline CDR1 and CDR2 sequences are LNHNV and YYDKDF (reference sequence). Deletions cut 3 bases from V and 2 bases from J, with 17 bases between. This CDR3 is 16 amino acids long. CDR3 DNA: TGTGCCACCAGCAGGCTCGCCGGGACAAAGGCCTACGAGCAGTACTTC. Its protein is CATSRLAGTKAYEQYF.

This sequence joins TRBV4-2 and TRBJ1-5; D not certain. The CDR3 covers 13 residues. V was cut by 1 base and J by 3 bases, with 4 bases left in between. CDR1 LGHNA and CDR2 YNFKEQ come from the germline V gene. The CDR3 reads CASSQATNQPQHF. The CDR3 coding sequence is TGTGCCAGCAGCCAAGCCACCAATCAGCCCCAGCATTTT.

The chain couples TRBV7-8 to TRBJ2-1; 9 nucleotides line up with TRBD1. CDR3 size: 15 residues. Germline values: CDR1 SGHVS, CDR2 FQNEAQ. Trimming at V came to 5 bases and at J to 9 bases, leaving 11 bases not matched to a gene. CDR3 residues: CASSHRDRVLSEQFF. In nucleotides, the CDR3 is TGTGCCAGCAGCCACCGGGACAGGGTTTTATCTGAGCAGTTCTTC. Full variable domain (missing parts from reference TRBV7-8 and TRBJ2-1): GAGVSQSPRYKVAKRGQDVALRCDPISGHVSLFWYQQALGQGPEFLTYFQNEAQLDKSGLPSDRFFAERPEGSVSTLKIQRTQQEDSAVYLCASSHRDRVLSEQFFGPGTRLTVL.

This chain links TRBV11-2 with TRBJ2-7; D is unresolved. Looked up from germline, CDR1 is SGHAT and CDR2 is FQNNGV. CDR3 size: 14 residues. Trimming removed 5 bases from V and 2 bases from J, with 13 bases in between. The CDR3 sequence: CASSPSLATYEQYF. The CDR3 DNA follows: TGTGCCAGCAGCCCAAGCCTCGCTACCTACGAGCAGTACTTC.

The CDR3 loop reads CASTGVRTGELFF. In DNA, the CDR3 is TGTGCCAGCACTGGAGTTCGCACCGGGGAGCTGTTTTTT. The V and J genes are TRBV2 and TRBJ2-2, with D uncertain. Germline CDR1 SNHLY, CDR2 FYNNEI. The CDR3 runs to 13 residues. The ends were cut back, 7 bases at V and 4 bases at J, with 10 bases in the middle.

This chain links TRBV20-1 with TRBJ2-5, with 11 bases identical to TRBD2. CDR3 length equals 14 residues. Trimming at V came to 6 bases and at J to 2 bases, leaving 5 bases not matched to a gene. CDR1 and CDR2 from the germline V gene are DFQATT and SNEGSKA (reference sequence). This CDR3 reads CSAATSGEQETQYF. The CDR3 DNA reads TGCAGTGCCGCGACTAGCGGGGAACAAGAGACCCAGTACTTC.

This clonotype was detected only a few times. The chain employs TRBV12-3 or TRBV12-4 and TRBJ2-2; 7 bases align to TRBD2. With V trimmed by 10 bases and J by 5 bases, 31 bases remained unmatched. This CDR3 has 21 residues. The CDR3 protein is CANQFSGGDYRSRTRTGELFF. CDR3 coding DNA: TGTGCCAACCAGTTTTCGGGGGGTGACTATAGGTCCCGAACGAGGACCGGGGAGCTGTTTTTT.

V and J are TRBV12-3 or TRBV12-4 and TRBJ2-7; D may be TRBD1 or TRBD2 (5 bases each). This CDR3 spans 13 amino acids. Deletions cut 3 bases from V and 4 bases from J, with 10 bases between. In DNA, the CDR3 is TGTGCCAGCAGTTTCTGGGGGAGTTACGAGCAGTACTTC. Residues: CASSFWGSYEQYF.

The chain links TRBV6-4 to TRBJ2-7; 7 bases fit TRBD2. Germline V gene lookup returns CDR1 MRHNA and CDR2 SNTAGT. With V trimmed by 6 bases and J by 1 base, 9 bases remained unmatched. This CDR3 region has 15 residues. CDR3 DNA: TGTGCCAGCAGAGCGGGGAGTAGTTTGTCCTACGAGCAGTACTTC. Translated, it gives CASRAGSSLSYEQYF.

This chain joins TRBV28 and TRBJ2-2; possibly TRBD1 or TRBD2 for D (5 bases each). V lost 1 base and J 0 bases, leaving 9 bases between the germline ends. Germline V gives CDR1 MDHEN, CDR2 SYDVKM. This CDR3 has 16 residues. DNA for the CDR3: TGTGCCAGCAGTTTATCTGGGGGTTCGAACACCGGGGAGCTGTTTTTT. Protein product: CASSLSGGSNTGELFF.

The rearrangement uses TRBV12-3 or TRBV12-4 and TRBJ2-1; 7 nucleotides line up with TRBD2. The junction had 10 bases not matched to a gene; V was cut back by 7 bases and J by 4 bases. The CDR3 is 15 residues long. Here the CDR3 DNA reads TGTGCCAGCACTTTGGGGCTAGCGGTATACAATGAGCAGTTCTTC. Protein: CASTLGLAVYNEQFF.

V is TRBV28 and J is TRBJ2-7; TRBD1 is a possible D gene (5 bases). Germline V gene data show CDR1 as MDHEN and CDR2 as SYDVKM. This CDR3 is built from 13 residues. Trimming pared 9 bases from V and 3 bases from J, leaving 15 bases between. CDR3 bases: TGTGCCAGTCAGGATGACAGCTACTACGAGCAGTACTTC. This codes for CASQDDSYYEQYF.

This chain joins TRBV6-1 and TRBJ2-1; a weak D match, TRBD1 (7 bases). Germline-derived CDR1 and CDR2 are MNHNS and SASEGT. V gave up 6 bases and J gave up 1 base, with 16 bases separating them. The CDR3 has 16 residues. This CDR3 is CASSPGGGLSYNEQFF. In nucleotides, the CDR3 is TGTGCCAGCAGCCCAGGAGGGGGCCTTTCCTACAATGAGCAGTTCTTC.

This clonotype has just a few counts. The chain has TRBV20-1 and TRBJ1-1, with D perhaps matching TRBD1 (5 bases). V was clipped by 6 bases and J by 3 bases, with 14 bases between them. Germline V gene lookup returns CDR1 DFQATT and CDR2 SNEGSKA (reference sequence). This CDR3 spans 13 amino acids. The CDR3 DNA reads TGCAGTGCGCCCGTCCTGGGGGACACTGAAGCTTTCTTT. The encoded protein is CSAPVLGDTEAFF.

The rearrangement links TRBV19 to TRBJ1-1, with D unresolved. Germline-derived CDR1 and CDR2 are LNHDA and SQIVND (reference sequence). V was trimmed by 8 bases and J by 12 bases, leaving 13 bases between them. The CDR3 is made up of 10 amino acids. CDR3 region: CASSDLRTFF. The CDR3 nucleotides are TGTGCCAGTTCCGACCTTAGGACTTTCTTT.

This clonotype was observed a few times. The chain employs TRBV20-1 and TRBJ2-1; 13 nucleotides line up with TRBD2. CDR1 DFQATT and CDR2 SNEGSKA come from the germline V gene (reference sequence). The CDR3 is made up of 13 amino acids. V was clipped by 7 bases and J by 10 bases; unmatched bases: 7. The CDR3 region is CSGGLAGAREQFF. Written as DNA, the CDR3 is TGCAGTGGCGGACTAGCGGGAGCTAGGGAGCAGTTCTTC.

This CDR3 reads CASSSTPNSGEQYV. As DNA, the CDR3 is TGCGCCAGCAGCTCAACACCCAATTCGGGAGAGCAGTACGTC. The chain links TRBV5-1 to TRBJ2-7, with a possible D match to TRBD2 (5 bases). The germline V gene has CDR1 SGHRS and CDR2 YFSETQ. The CDR3 is 14 amino acids. Trimming took off 3 bases at V and 7 bases at J, with 17 bases between the two ends.

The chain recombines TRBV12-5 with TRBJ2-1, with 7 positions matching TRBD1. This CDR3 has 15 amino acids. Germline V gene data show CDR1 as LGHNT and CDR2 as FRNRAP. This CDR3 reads CATCLDRDVYNEQFF. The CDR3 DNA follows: TGTGCCACCTGCCTCGACAGGGACGTCTACAATGAGCAGTTCTTC.

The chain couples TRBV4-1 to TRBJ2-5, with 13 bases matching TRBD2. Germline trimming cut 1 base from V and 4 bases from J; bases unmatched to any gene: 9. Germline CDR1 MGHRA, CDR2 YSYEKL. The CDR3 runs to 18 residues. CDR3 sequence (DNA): TGCGCCAGCAGCCAAGGGGGACTAGCGGGACTAACCGGAGAGACCCAGTACTTC. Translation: CASSQGGLAGLTGETQYF.

CDR3 sequence: CSAPSSGSPYNEQFF. DNA for the CDR3: TGCAGTGCACCTTCTAGCGGGAGCCCCTACAATGAGCAGTTCTTC. The rearrangement joins TRBV20-1 to TRBJ2-1, with 10 positions matching TRBD2. The ends lost 6 bases at V and 2 bases at J; junction bases unmatched: 7. This CDR3 region has 15 residues. Per germline, CDR1 DFQATT and CDR2 SNEGSKA (reference sequence).

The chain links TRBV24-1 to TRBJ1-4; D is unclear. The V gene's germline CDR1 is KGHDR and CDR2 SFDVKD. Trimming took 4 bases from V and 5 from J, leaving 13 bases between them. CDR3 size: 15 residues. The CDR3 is CATSDPTDGNEKLFF. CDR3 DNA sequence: TGTGCCACCAGTGACCCCACCGACGGGAATGAAAAACTGTTTTTT.

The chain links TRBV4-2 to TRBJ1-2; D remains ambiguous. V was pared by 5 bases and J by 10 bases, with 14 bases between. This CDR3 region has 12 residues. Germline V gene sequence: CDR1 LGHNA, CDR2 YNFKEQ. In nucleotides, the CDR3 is TGTGCCAGCAGCGCCTCGGACTCGACCTACACCTTC. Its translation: CASSASDSTYTF.